This T cell receptor (beta chain) came from a study of long-term antiretroviral therapy in people with HIV (dated 2022 in TCRdb). Looking at the study overall: Collection of the earliest samples took place about a decade ahead of the 2015 WHO recommendation for immediate ART, at a time when ART was typically delayed until CD4 counts fell. A retrospective serial study tested whether ART initiation and durable HIV suppression were associated with changes in peripheral blood TRB repertoire composition and diversity. A total of roughly 200 cryopreserved PBMC samples came from approximately 30 adults with confirmed HIV infection and were collected serially over a mean of about six years (range 1-12). Among the approximately 30 participants with HIV, roughly eleven were female. Test extractions of a monoclonal T-cell line alongside 33 polyclonal samples showed no cross-contamination during QIAcube processing. What the authors observed across the whole study: Because PBMC availability was limited, only the TCR beta chain was sequenced, with no alpha chain pairing. Narrower CDR3 length ranges were observed in HIV repertoires than in controls, and an antigen-experienced repertoire with only a slight naive shift after ART was suggested by the network structure. At every time point, the repertoire was dominated by expanded TRB clones first identified before ART initiation, although this dominance fluctuated and, in many PLHIV, declined after ART. ART initiation was associated with a significant increase in TRB diversity, but diversity stayed significantly below transplant donor controls even after long-term ART. Inferences about post-ART repertoire changes were limited because no data were available on ART adherence, viral resistance or therapy changes. Because pre-ART samples had limited cell numbers, unsorted PBMC were profiled rather than sorted CD4+ and CD8+ T cells. The samples were dated from the mid-2000s to the late 2010s, and the ART regimens that were used may be less effective than current ART regimens.

Participants were included only if at least one PBMC sample before ART initiation and at least two post-ART samples were available. Treatment was received in the United States of America by all participants with HIV. Before DNA extraction, cryopreserved samples of about 0.95-11 million PBMC were thawed and washed. At the time of the earliest PBMC sample, participants with HIV were aged between about 23 and 55 years. Per participant, PBMC samples came from 1-4 timepoints prior to ART initiation and 2-8 timepoints following ART initiation, for a median of 7 samples. For every participant, serial HIV viral load, CD4+ T-cell count, ART history and demographic data were obtained. A Qiagen kit on a QIAcube was used to extract genomic DNA from unsorted PBMC, with samples processed in batches of 12. In the germline V gene, CDR1 corresponds to SGDLS and CDR2 to YYNGEE. Counted from cysteine to phenylalanine, this CDR3 has 14 amino acids. Only CDR3 DNA is held: 42 bases, read in frame from base 1. Between the V and J ends, shortened by 1 base and 5 bases respectively, the junction contains 9 bases.

The immunoSEQ hsTCRB v3.0 assay was used at survey level resolution to sequence the TRB variable region. TRB sequencing targeted a depth of about 40,000-50,000 T-cell genomes per sample. Pooled TRB libraries were sequenced on an Illumina MiSeq with a v3 150-cycle kit. Per the authors' processing: Repertoire analysis was performed in R inside a reproducible Nextflow workflow that covered QC, data transformation and analysis. Custom analyses were implemented in LymphoSeq2, an R package for AIRR-Seq data exploration. A handful of samples yielding fewer than 5000 total TRB sequences were excluded, leaving 188 analyzed HIV repertoires. Among the approximately 190 retained HIV repertoires, fewer than 65 were collected before ART initiation and around 130 after ART initiation. Repertoires were downsampled to 5000 TRB nucleotide sequences, and summary statistics were averaged over 100 downsampling iterations. TRB sequences were retained for analysis only if CDR3 regions of at least seven amino acids were present. Diversity was measured with a Shannon entropy-derived clonality score and the Gini coefficient. In repertoire networks, the top 5000 CDR3 amino acid sequences were linked whenever an edit distance of one separated two sequences. Antigen specificity groups and MHC restriction were predicted for TRB CDR3 amino acid sequences with GLIPH2. CDR3 amino acid sequences were matched against VDJdb and McPAS-TCR to flag known CMV, EBV, HIV or tissue antigen associations. Pre-ART, post-ART and control groups were compared with Wilcoxon signed-rank tests and Holm-Bonferroni correction. Imported from immuneACCESS, the table was reduced by TCRdb to in-frame sequences with V and J called. These copies leave out some clones; in studies compared against another copy, an unresolved V gene accounts for under half, and the cause of the remainder is not known. From that table come the V and J calls and clone size; the DNA was used to work out D and trimming. The sample yields tens of thousands of clones; 70% to 90% were counted once. The ten largest account for under 7.5% of the sample.

As concerns this clone: Its antigen remains undetermined. Per-base qualities were not stored, and no clone one base away is much larger.

The V and J genes are TRBV9 and TRBJ1-4, and perhaps TRBD1 as D gene, on 5 matching bases. This sequence originates from a man in his forties or fifties with HIV. The material was unsorted PBMCs, obtained roughly 5 years before starting antiretroviral therapy. The CDR3 protein sequence reads: CASSVWDGNEKLFF. Read as DNA, the sequence is TGTGCCAGCAGCGTATGGGACGGAAATGAAAAACTGTTTTTT.